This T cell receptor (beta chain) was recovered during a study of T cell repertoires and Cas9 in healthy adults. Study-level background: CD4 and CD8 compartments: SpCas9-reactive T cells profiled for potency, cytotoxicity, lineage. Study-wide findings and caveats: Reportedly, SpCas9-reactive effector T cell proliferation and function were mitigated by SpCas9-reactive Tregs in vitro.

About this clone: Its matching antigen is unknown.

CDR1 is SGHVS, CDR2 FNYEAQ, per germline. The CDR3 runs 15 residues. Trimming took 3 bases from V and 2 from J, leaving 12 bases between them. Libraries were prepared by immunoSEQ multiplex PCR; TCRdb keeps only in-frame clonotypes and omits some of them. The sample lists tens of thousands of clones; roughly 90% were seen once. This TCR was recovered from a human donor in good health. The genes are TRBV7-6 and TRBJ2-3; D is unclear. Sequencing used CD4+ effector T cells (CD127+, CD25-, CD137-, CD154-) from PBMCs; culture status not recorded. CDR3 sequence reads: CASSFSAPNTDTQYF. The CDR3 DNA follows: TGTGCCAGCAGCTTTTCAGCGCCTAACACAGATACGCAGTATTTT.